Each of the 4 T cell receptor beta chains below was sequenced from the same sample in a study of T cells in Graves' hyperthyroidism and ophthalmopathy. There were TCR beta CDR3 regions amplified from RNA transcripts. Researchers ran a first-round RT-PCR on the TCR CDR3 using the HTBI primer set. One entry per CDR3 protein, called by TCRdb with MiXCR from the multiplex PCR reads. The table lists 600,000 or so distinct CDR3 sequences, roughly 15% of them singletons. Sequenced: blood. The receptors were gathered from a woman between 50 and 59 years old with Graves' ophthalmopathy.

This clonotype appeared a few times. The chain employs TRBV7-6 and TRBJ2-7, with TRBD2 matching 16 bases. The CDR3 contains 18 residues. Germline trimming cut 8 bases from V and 3 bases from J; bases unmatched to any gene: 13. Germline CDR1 reads SGHVS; CDR2 reads FNYEAQ. CDR3 DNA: TGTGCCAGCTCCCGAACCGGGACTAGCGGGAGGGCCGTCTACGAGCAGTACTTC. It specifies CASSRTGTSGRAVYEQYF.

This clonotype was seen ten or more times. J is TRBJ2-3 and V is TRBV20-1; D may be TRBD1 (5 bases). V lost 3 bases and J lost 1, with 14 bases in between. Per the germline V gene, CDR1 is DFQATT and CDR2 is SNEGSKA (reference sequence). The length of the CDR3 is 15 residues. The CDR3 sequence: CSARGQKPRTDTQYF. For the CDR3, the DNA is TGCAGTGCTAGGGGGCAGAAACCCCGCACAGATACGCAGTATTTT.

This clonotype was detected ten times or more. V and J are TRBV19 and TRBJ1-1, with D tentatively TRBD1 (6 bases). CDR1 and CDR2 (germline): LNHDA, SQIVND (reference sequence). V lost 6 bases, J lost 1 base, and 18 bases lay in between. The CDR3 sequence is 16 residues long. This CDR3 is CASRFVRGLTNTEAFF. CDR3 coding DNA: TGTGCCAGTAGGTTTGTGCGGGGGCTTACGAACACTGAAGCTTTCTTT.

This clonotype was counted many times. V and J are TRBV28 and TRBJ1-2, with 9 bases identical to TRBD1. The CDR3 contains 14 residues. V gave up 6 bases and J gave up 4 bases; unmatched junction bases: 6. Germline CDR1 reads MDHEN; CDR2 reads SYDVKM. CDR3 loop: CASSPGTGTYGYTF. In DNA form, the CDR3 reads TGTGCCAGCAGCCCCGGGACAGGGACCTATGGCTACACCTTC.